This T cell receptor beta chain appears in the sequencing data of a study of memory CD4+ T cells and cytomegalovirus serostatus (dated by TCRdb to the late 2010s). About the study as a whole: The cohort included approximately 35 healthy adults from Belgium, of whom 9 were CMV seropositive and 24 were CMV seronegative. CD4+ memory TCRbeta repertoires of a Belgian cohort with known cytomegalovirus serostatus were sequenced in order to replicate a published TCR-based CMV serostatus classifier. What the research found in general, with its limitations: Results were interpreted as suggesting that the CMV-associated TCR signature is largely present in the CD4+ memory repertoire. Of 150 to 200 previously reported CMV-associated TCRbeta sequences, approximately 64 appeared in the CD4+ memory repertoires, each in one to five individuals. On the Belgian cohort, the classifier based on the original framework reached a median bootstrapped AUC of approximately 0.95, with a 95% CI of 0.76-1.00. Unlike the original study, which covered naive and memory CD4+ and CD8+ populations, the Belgian study sequenced only CD4+CD45RO+ memory cells. For predicting CMV serostatus, the median bootstrapped AUC was roughly 0.95 using the original framework and about 0.9 using a US-trained random forest.

On this clone: It lacks a known antigen. No much larger clone is present one base from it, and per-base qualities are unavailable.

Genomic DNA was extracted from sorted cells with the Quick-DNA Microprep Kit. Amplification of TCRbeta DNA was done with the immunoSEQ hsTCRbeta kit, following the protocol from the manufacturer. An Illumina MiSeq instrument was used to sequence the TCRbeta libraries. The original pipeline was this. Once out-of-frame sequences had been removed, more than 2 million distinct TCRbeta sequences were left, which works out to an average of roughly 70,000 per individual. Each individual was scored by the count of around 160 previously reported CMV-associated TCRbeta sequences and the total productive distinct TCRbeta count. A beta-binomial model was reimplemented in Python, and scikit-learn random forests with default parameters were trained on data from the US cohort. On the Belgian cohort, classifier performance was reported as the median AUC, along with percentile confidence intervals, across 10,000 bootstrap iterations. As stored in TCRdb, this immuneACCESS dataset retains in-frame rearrangements with V and J assigned. A fraction of the clones does not appear; measured against another copy, unresolved V genes explain less than half of the discrepancy, and the remainder lacks a known reason. That table is the source of V, J and clone size, and D and trimming were worked out from the DNA. The sample table records fewer than 40,000 clones; 75% to 80% of these occur just once. Clones ranked in the top ten supply approximately 0.8% of the sample.

For CDR1 and CDR2, the germline V gene lists SGHTA and FQGNSA. Trimming removed 4 bases from V and 4 bases from J, leaving 20 bases between the germline ends. The CDR3 runs 17 residues from the cysteine to the phenylalanine. Only the CDR3 region is kept as DNA, spanning 51 bases read in frame from base 1. Single viable CD3+CD4+CD8-CD45RO+ cells were sorted as memory CD4+ T cells on a FACSAria II. To determine CMV serostatus, a Roche Elecsys assay was used that detects serum IgG against CMV pp150, pp28, p38 and p52. After the samples were thawed, total CD4+ T cells were enriched through positive selection using CD4 magnetic microbeads. The samples came from a different study that was designed specifically to examine the CD4+ T cell memory repertoire. Following standard operating procedures, peripheral blood mononuclear cells were isolated and cryopreserved, while serum was kept at -80 degrees C. Staining used CD3-PerCP (BW264/56), CD4-APC (RPA-T4), CD45RO-PE (UCHT1) and CD8-Pacific Orange (3B5) antibodies, with Sytox blue excluding non-viable cells.

Sample: memory CD4+ T cells from blood. This receptor was obtained from an adult in good health and CMV-seronegative. This sequence uses TRBV7-2 and TRBJ2-1; TRBD2 could be the D gene, as 7 bases match. CDR3 reads: CASSSHLGGGAYNEQFF. The DNA sequence is as follows: TGTGCCAGCAGCTCCCACCTGGGTGGGGGGGCTTACAATGAGCAGTTCTTC.